This T cell receptor beta chain is drawn from a study of high-grade serous ovarian cancer treatment subgroups. Background on the study: On average, 14,192 reads and about 7,400 unique TCR beta rearrangements were obtained per sample.

Tumor samples were taken before definitive surgery or chemotherapy. Method: immunoSEQ multiplex PCR; TCRdb's copy keeps in-frame clones and lacks some. The sample includes thousands of clones, 76% of them seen just once. Trimming took off 1 base at V and 4 bases at J, with 11 bases between the two ends. Germline lookup yields CDR1 SQVTM and CDR2 ANQGSEA. The CDR3 contains 14 residues. This clone was observed a single time. The antigen is undetermined. Study-wide results and caveats: Tumors within one patient showed repertoire similarity of roughly 0.1 to 0.8.

Sequenced: tumor tissue. The sequence came from a human donor with high-grade serous ovarian cancer. The V call is TRBV29-1, the J call TRBJ1-3; D is unresolved. The CDR3 loop is CSVEAGFAGNTIYF. Written as DNA, the CDR3 is TGCAGCGTTGAAGCAGGATTCGCCGGAAACACCATATATTTT.